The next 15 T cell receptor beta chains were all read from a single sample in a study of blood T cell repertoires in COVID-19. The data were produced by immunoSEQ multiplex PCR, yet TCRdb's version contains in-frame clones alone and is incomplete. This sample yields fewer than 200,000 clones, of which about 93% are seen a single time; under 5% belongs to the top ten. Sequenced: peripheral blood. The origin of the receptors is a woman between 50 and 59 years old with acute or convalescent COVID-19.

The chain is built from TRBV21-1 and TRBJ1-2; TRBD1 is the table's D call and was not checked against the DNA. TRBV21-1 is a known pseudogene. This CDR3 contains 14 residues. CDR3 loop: CASSSSGDRDGYTF. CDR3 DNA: TGTGCCAGCAGCAGTTCCGGGGACAGGGACGGCTACACCTTC.

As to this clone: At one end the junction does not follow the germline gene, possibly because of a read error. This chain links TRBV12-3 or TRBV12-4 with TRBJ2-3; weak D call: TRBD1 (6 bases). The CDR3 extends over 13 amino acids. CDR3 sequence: CASSLGQTYTQYF. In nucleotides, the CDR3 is TGTGCCAGCAGCTTAGGACAGACCTATACGCAGTATTTT.

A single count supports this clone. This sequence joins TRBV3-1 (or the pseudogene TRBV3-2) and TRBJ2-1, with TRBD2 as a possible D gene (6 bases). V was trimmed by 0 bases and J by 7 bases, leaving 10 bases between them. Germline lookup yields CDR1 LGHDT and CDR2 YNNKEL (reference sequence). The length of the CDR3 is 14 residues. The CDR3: CASSQDLGGNEQFF. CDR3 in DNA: TGTGCCAGCAGCCAAGATCTGGGGGGAAATGAGCAGTTCTTC.

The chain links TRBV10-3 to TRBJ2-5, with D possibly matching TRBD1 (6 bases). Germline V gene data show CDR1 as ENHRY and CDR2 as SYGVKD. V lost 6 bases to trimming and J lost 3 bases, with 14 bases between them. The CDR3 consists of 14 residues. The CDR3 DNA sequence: TGTGCCATCAGCAGACAGGCCGGGGAAGAGACCCAGTACTTC. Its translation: CAISRQAGEETQYF.

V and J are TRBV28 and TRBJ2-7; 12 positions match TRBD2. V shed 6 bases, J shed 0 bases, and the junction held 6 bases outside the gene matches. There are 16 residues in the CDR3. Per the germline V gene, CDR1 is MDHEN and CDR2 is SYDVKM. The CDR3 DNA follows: TGTGCCAGCAGACGGACTAGCGGGGTCGTCTCCTACGAGCAGTACTTC. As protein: CASRRTSGVVSYEQYF.

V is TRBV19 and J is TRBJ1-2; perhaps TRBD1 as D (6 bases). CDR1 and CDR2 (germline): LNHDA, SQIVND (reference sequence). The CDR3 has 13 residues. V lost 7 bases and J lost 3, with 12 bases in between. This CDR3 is CASTPQGYYGYTF. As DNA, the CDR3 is TGTGCCAGTACCCCACAGGGCTACTATGGCTACACCTTC.

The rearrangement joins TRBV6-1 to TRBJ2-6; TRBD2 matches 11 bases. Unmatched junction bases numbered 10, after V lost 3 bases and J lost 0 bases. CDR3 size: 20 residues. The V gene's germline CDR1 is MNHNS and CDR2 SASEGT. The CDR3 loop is CASSELAGGGTPSGANVLTF. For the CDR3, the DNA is TGTGCCAGCAGTGAGCTAGCGGGGGGCGGCACCCCCTCTGGGGCCAACGTCCTGACTTTC.

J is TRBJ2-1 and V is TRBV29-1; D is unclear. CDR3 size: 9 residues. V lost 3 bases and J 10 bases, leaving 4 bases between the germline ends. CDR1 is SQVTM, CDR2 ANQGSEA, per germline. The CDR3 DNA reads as TGCAGCGTTGAGAGGGAGCAGTTCTTC. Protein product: CSVEREQFF.

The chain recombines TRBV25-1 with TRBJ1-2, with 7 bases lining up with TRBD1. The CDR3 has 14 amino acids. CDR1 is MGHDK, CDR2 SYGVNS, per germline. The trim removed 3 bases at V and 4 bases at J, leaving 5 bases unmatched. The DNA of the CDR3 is TGTGCCAGCAGTGACTCCGGGGACAGCTATGGCTACACCTTC. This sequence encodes CASSDSGDSYGYTF.

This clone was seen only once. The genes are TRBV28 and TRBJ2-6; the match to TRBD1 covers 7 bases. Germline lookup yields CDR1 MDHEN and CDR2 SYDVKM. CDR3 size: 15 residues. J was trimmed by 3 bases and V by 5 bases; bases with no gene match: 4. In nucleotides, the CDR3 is TGTGCCAGCAGTACGACAGGGATTGGGGCCAACGTCCTGACTTTC. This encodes CASSTTGIGANVLTF.

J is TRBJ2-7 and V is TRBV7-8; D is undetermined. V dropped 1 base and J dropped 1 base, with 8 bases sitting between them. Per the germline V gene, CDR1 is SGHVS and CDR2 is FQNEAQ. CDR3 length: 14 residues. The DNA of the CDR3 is TGTGCCAGCAGCTTAGTTGGGCAATCCTACGAGCAGTACTTC. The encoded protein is CASSLVGQSYEQYF.

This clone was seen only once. The CDR3 DNA reads TGTGCCTGGAGTGGACGGGGCGGGAGCACCTACGAGCAGTACTTC. Protein product: CAWSGRGGSTYEQYF. The V and J genes are TRBV30 and TRBJ2-7; 7 bases fit TRBD2. The junction had 8 bases not matched to a gene; V was cut back by 1 base and J by 2 bases. Germline CDR1 reads GTSNPN; CDR2 reads SVGIG (reference sequence). The CDR3 sequence is 15 residues long.

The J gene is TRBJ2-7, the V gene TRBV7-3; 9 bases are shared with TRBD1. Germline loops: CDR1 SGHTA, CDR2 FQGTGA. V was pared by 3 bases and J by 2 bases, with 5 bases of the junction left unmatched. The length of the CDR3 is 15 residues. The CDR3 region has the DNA TGTGCCAGCAGCTTGTCGGGACAGGGAACCTACGAGCAGTACTTC. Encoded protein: CASSLSGQGTYEQYF. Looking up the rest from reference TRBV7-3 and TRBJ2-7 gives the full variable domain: GAGVSQTPSNKVTEKGKYVELRCDPISGHTALYWYRQSLGQGPEFLIYFQGTGAADDSGLPNDRFFAVRPEGSVSTLKIQRTERGDSAVYLCASSLSGQGTYEQYFGPGTRLTVT.

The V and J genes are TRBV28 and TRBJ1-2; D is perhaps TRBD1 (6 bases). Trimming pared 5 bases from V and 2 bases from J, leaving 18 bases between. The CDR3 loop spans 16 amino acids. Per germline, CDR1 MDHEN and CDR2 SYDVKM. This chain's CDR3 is CASSQPSVQGNYGYTF. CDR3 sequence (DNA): TGTGCCAGCAGTCAACCGTCGGTTCAGGGGAACTATGGCTACACCTTC.

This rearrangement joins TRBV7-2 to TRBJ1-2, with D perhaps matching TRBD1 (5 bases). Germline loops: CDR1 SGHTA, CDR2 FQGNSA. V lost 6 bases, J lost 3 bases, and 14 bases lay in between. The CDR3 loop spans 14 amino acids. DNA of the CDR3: TGTGCCAGCAGTCAGAGGGCGGGGGACTATGGCTACACCTTC. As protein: CASSQRAGDYGYTF.